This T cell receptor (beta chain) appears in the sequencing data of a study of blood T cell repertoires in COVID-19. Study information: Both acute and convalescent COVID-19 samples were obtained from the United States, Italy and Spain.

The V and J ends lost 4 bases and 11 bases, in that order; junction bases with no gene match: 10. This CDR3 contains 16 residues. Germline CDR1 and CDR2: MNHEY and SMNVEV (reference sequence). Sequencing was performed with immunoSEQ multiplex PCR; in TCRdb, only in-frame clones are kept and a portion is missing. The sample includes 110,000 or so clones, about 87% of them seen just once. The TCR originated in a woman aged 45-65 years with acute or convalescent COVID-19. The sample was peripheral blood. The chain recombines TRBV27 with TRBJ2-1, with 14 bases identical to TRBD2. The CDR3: CASSSTGLAGGQKQFF. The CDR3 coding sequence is TGTGCCAGCAGTTCCACCGGACTAGCGGGAGGCCAAAAGCAGTTCTTC.